Described below is a single T cell receptor beta chain sequence and its context. These data come from a study of blood T cell repertoires in COVID-19. Generated by immunoSEQ multiplex PCR, the TCRdb table keeps only in-frame clones and is missing some. The table records fewer than 350,000 clones, around nine tenths of them present only once. This CDR3 has 17 residues. Germline V gives CDR1 DFQATT, CDR2 SNEGSKA (reference sequence). J lost 3 bases, V lost 3 bases, and 12 bases had no gene match. The chain recombines TRBV20-1 with TRBJ2-7; TRBD2 agrees at 12 bases. The clonotype was recovered from a woman aged 40-49 years who had recovered from COVID-19. Sequences were obtained from PBMCs or T cells enriched from blood (not recorded which). The CDR3 is CSASDQGLAGSVYEQYF. As DNA, the CDR3 is TGCAGTGCTAGTGATCAGGGACTAGCGGGTTCAGTCTACGAGCAGTACTTC.